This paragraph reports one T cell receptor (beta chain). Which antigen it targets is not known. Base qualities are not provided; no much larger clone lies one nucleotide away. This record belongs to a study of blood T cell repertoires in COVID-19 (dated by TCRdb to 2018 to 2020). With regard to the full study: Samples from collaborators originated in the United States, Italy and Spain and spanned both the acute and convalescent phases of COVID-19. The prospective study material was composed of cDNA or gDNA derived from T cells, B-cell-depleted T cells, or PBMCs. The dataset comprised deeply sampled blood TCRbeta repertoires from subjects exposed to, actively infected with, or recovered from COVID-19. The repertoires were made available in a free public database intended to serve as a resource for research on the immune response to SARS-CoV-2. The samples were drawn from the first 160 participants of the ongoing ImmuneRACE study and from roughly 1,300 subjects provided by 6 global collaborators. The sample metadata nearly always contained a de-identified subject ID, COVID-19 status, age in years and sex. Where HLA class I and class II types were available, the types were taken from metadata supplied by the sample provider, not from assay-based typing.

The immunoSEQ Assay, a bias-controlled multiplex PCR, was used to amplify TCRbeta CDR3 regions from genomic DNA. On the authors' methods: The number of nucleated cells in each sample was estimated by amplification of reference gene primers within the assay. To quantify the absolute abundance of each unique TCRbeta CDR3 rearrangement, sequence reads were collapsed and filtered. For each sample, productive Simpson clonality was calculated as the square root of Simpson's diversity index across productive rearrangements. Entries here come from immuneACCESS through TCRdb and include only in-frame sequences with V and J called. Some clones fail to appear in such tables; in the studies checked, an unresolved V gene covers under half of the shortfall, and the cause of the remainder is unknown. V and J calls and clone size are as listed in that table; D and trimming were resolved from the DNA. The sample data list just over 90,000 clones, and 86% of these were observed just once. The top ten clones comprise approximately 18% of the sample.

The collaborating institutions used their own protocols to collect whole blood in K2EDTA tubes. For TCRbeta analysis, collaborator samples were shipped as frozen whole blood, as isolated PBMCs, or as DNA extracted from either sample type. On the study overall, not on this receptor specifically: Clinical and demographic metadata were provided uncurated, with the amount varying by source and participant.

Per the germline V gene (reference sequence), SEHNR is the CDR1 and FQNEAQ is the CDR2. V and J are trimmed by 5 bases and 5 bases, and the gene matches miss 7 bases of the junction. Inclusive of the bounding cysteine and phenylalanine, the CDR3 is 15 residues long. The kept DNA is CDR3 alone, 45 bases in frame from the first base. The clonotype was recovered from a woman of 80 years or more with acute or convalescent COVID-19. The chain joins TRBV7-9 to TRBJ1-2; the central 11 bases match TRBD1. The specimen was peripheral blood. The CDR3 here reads CASSPGQGAWYGYTF. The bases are TGTGCCAGCAGCCCAGGACAGGGGGCTTGGTATGGCTACACCTTC.